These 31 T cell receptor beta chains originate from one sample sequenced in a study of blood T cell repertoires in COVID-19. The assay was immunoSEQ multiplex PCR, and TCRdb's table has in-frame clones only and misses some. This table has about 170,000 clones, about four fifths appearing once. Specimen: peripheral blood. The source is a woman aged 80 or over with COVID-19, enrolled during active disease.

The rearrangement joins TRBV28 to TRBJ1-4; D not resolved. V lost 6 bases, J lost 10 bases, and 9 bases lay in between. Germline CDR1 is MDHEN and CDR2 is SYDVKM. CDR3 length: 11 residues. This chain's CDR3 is CASRNSLKLFF. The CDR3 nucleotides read TGTGCCAGCAGGAACTCCTTAAAACTGTTTTTT.

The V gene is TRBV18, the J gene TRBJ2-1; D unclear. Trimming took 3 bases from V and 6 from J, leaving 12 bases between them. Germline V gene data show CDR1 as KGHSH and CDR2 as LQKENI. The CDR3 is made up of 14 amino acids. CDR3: CASSPWAGLNEQFF. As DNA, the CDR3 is TGTGCCAGCTCACCCTGGGCAGGCCTCAATGAGCAGTTCTTC.

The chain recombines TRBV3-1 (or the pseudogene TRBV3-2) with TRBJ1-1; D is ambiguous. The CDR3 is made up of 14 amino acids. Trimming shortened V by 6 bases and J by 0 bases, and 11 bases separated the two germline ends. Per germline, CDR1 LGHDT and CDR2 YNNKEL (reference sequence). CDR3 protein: CASSYSGMNTEAFF. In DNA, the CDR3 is TGTGCCAGCAGTTACAGCGGGATGAACACTGAAGCTTTCTTT.

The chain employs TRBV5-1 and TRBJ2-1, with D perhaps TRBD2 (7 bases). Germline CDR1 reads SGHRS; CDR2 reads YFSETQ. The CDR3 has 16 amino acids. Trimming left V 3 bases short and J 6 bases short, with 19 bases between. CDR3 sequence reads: CASSWRDGGASNEQFF. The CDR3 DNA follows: TGCGCCAGCAGCTGGAGGGATGGGGGGGCGAGCAATGAGCAGTTCTTC.

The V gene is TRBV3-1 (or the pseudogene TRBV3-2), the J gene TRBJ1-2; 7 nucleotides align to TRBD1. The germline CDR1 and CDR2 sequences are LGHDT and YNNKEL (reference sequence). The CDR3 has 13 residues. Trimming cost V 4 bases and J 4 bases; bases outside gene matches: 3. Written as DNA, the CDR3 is TGTGCCAGCAGCCTGGCAGGGGGCTATGGCTACACCTTC. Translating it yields CASSLAGGYGYTF.

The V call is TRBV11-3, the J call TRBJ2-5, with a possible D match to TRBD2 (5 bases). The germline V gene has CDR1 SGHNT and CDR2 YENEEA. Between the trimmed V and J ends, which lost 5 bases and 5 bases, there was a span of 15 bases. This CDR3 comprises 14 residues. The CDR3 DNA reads TGTGCCAGCAGCCTAGGGAGCCCGGGGGAGACCCAGTACTTC. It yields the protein CASSLGSPGETQYF. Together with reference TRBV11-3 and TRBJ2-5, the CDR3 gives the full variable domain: EAGVVQSPRYKIIEKKQPVAFWCNPISGHNTLYWYLQNLGQGPELLIRYENEEAVDDSQLPKDRFSAERLKGVDSTLKIQPAELGDSAVYLCASSLGSPGETQYFGPGTRLLVL.

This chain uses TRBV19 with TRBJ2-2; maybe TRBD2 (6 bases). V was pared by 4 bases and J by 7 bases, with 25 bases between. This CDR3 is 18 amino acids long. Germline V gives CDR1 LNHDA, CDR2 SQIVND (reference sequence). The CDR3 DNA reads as TGTGCCAGTAGTACCGCTTTCCTCCAGCGGGTAACGATCGGGGAGCTGTTTTTT. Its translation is CASSTAFLQRVTIGELFF.

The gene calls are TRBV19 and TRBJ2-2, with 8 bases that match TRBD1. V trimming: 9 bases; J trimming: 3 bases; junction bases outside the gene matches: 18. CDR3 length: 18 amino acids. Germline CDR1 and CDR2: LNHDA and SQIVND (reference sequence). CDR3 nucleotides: TGTGCCAGCGCTACAGGGGGATTAGGTCGAGGTTACACCGGGGAGCTGTTTTTT. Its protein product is CASATGGLGRGYTGELFF.

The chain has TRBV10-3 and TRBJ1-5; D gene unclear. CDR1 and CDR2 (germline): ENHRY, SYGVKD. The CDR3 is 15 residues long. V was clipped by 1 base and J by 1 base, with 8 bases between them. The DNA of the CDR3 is TGTGCCATCAGTGAGTACGTAGCCAGCAATCAGCCCCAGCATTTT. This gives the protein CAISEYVASNQPQHF.

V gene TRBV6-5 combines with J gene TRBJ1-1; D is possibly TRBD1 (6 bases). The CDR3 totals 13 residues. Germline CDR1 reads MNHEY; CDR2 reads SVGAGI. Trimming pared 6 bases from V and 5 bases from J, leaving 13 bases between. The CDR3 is CASRQARGTEAFF. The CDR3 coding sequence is TGTGCCAGCAGACAAGCGAGGGGGACTGAAGCTTTCTTT.

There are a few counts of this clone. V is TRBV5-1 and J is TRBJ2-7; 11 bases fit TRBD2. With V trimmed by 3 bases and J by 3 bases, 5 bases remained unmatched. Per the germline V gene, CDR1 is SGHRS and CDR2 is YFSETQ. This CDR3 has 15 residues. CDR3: CASSSPGLAVYEQYF. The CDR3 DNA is TGCGCCAGCAGCTCACCGGGACTAGCGGTCTACGAGCAGTACTTC.

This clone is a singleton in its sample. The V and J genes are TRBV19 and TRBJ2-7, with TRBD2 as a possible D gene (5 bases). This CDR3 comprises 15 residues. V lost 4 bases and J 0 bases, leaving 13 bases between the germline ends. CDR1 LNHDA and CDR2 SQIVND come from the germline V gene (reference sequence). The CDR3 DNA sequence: TGTGCCAGTAGTACCCCCCGGGGAGTCTCCTACGAGCAGTACTTC. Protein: CASSTPRGVSYEQYF.

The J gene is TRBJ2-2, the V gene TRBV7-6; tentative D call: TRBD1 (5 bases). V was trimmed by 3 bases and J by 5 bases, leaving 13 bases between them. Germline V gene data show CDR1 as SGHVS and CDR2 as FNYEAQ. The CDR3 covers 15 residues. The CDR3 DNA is TGTGCCAGCAGCTTGGCCCAGGGTGGAACCGGGGAGCTGTTTTTT. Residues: CASSLAQGGTGELFF.

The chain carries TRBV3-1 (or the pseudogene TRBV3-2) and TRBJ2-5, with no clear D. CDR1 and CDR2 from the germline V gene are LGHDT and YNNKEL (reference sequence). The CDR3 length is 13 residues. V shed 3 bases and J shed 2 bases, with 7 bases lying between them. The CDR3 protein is CASSQGVQETQYF. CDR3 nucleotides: TGTGCCAGCAGCCAGGGCGTTCAAGAGACCCAGTACTTC.

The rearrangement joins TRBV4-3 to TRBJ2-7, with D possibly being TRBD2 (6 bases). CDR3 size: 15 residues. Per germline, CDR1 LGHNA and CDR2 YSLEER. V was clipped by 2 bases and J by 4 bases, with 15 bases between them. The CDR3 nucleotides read TGCGCCAGCAGCCAATTTAGCGGTTTATCGTACGAGCAGTACTTC. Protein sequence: CASSQFSGLSYEQYF.

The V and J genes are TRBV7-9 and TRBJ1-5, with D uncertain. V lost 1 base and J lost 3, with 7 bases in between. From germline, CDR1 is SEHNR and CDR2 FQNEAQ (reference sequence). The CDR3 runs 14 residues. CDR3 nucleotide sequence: TGTGCCAGCAGCTTAGACAGAAACAATCAGCCCCAGCATTTT. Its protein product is CASSLDRNNQPQHF.

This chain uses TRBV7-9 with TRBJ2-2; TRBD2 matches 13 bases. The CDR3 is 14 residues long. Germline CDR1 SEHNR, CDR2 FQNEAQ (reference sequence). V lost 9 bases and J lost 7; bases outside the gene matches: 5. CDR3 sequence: CARGTSGIDGELFF. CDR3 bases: TGTGCCAGGGGGACTAGCGGGATCGACGGGGAGCTGTTTTTT.

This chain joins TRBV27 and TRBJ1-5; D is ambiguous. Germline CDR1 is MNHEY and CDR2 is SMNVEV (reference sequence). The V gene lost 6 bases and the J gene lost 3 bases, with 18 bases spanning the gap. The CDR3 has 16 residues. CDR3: CASSHHANSYNQPQHF. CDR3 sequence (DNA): TGTGCCAGCAGCCACCATGCGAATAGCTACAATCAGCCCCAGCATTTT.

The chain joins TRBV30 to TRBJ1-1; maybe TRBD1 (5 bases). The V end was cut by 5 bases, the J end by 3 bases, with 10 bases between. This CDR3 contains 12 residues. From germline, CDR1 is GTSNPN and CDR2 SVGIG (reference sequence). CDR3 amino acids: CAWDRQYTEAFF. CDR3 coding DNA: TGTGCCTGGGACAGACAGTACACTGAAGCTTTCTTT.

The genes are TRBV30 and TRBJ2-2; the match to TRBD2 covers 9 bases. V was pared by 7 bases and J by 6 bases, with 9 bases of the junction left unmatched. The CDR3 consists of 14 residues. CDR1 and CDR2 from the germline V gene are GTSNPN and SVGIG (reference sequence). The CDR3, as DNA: TGTGCCTTGGCGGGCGGGAGGGCCGCCGGGGAGCTGTTTTTT. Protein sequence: CALAGGRAAGELFF.

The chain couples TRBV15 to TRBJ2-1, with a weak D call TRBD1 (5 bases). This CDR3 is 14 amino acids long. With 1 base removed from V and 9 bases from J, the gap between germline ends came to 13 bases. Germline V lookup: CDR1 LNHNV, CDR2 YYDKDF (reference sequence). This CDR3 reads CATSRGSWGGEQFF. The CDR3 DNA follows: TGTGCCACCAGCAGAGGGAGCTGGGGCGGTGAGCAGTTCTTC.

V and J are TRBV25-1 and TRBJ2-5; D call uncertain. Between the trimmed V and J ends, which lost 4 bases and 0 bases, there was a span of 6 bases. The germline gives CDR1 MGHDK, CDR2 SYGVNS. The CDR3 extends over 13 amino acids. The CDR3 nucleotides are TGTGCCAGCAGTGGAGCGAACCAAGAGACCCAGTACTTC. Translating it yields CASSGANQETQYF.

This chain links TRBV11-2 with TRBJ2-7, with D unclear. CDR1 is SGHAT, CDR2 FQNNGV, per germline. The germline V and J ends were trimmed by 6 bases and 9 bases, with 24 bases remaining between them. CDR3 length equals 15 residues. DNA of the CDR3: TGTGCCAGCAGAATTAGAGGTCATTCGTCCAGCCCGCAGTACTTC. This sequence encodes CASRIRGHSSSPQYF.

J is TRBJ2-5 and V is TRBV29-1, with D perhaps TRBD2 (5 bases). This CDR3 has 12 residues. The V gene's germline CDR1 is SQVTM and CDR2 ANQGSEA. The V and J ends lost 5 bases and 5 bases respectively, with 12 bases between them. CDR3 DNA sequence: TGCAGCGTTATCGGAGGTGACGAGACCCAGTACTTC. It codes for CSVIGGDETQYF.

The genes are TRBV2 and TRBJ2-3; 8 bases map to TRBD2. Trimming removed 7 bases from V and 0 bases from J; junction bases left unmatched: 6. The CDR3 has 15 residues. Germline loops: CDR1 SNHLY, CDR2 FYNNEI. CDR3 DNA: TGTGCCAGCATTCCTAGCGGGTCTAGCACAGATACGCAGTATTTT. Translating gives CASIPSGSSTDTQYF.

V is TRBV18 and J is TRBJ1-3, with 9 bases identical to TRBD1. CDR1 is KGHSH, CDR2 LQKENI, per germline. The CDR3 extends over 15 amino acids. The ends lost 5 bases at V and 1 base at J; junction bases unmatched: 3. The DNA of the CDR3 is TGTGCCAGCTCAGCAGGGACAGGGTCTGGAAACACCATATATTTT. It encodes CASSAGTGSGNTIYF.

CDR3 amino acids: CASSLGRGPFNQYF. Here the CDR3 DNA reads TGTGCCAGCAGTTTAGGGCGGGGACCTTTCAACCAGTACTTC. J is TRBJ2-5 and V is TRBV27, with D perhaps matching TRBD2 (6 bases). This CDR3 spans 14 amino acids. CDR1 MNHEY and CDR2 SMNVEV come from the germline V gene (reference sequence). V gave up 2 bases and J gave up 10 bases, with 17 bases separating them.

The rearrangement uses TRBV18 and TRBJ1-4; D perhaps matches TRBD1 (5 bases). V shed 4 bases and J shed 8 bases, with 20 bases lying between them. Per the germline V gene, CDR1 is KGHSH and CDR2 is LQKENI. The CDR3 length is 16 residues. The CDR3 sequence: CASSQPPRGTMEKLFF. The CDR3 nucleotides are TGTGCCAGCTCACAGCCCCCCCGGGGGACTATGGAAAAACTGTTTTTT.

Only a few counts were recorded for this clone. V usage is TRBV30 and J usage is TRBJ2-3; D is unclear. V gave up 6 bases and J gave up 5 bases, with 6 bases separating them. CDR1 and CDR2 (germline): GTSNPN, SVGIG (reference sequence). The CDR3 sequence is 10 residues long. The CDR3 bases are TGTGCCTGCCTTGTAGATACGCAGTATTTT. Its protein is CACLVDTQYF.

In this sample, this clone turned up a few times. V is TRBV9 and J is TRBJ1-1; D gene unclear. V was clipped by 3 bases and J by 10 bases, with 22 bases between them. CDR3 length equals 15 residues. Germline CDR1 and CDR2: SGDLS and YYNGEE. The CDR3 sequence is CASSASSGSLWRAFF. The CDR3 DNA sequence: TGTGCCAGCAGCGCCTCTTCTGGGTCCTTATGGAGAGCTTTCTTT.

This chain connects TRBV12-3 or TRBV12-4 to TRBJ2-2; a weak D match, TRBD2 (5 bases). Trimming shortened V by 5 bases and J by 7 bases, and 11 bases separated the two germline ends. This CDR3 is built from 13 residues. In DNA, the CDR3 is TGTGCCAGCAGTCATTTAGCGATCGGGGAGCTGTTTTTT. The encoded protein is CASSHLAIGELFF.